Listed below are T cell receptor beta chains from one sample, sequenced in a study of T-cell memory formation after mild COVID-19. MiXCR, applied by TCRdb to the 5' RACE reads, yields one record per CDR3 protein. The table includes roughly 100,000 distinct CDR3 sequences, around 15% detected once. Sequences were obtained from PBMCs or a T cell subset sorted from them (not recorded which). The receptors here all came from an adult woman who had mild COVID-19 (a few samples of this study predate the infection). Cell type and time point are not known. Both conserved end residues are trimmed from each CDR3.

>TRBV12-3/TRBV12-4
ASSFLEFSGANVLT
>TRBV7-9
ASSLSPSNSGGNTIY
>TRBV6-1
ASRDGAYGIYSPQH
>TRBV7-6
ASSLAGGPTDTQY
>TRBV6-6
ASSSAYGEQY
>TRBV29-1
SVTGQGYEQY
>TRBV11-3
ASSPWDRPGAGELF
>TRBV27
ASTPGGSMDYT
>TRBV5-1
ASRMGSSYEQY
>TRBV29-1
SVEDTGAEAF
>TRBV5-1
ASSLGSDSPEQY
>TRBV5-1
ASSLVQGGSEKLF
>TRBV19
ASSASVFLNTEAF
>TRBV7-3
ASSLGLAVGETQC
>TRBV20-1
SASGSDTQY
>TRBV9
ASSPYRELGQPQH
>TRBV7-9
ATLSVTGLSPLH
>TRBV7-9
ASSFGLEQY
>TRBV4-1
ASSQAEPGQGLYEQY
>TRBV12-3/TRBV12-4
ASSGLAASTDTQY
>TRBV9
ASGDGGLLSEQY
>TRBV11-1
ASSQQGARTGELF
>TRBV7-9
ASGYGDFGTQY
>TRBV12-3/TRBV12-4
ASRGNEAF
>TRBV15
ATSRDAGAGNEQF
>TRBV9
ASSPASGDNEQF